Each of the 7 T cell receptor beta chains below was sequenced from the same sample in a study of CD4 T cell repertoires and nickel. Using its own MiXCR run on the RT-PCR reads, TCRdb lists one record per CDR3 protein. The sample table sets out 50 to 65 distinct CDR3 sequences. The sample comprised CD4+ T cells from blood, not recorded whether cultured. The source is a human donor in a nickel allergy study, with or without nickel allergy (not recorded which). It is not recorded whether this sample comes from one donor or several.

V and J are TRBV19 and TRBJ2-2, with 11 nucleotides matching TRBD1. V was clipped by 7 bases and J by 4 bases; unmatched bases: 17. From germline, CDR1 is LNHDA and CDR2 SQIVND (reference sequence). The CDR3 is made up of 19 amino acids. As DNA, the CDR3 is TGTGCCAGTACCCCGTGGGGGGACAGGGGGGATTATCGCACCGGGGAGCTGTTTTTT. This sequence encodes CASTPWGDRGDYRTGELFF. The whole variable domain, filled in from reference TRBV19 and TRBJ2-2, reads DGGITQSPKYLFRKEGQNVTLSCEQNLNHDAMYWYRQDPGQGLRLIYYSQIVNDFQKGDIAEGYSVSREKKESFPLTVTSAQKNPTAFYLCASTPWGDRGDYRTGELFFGEGSRLTVL.

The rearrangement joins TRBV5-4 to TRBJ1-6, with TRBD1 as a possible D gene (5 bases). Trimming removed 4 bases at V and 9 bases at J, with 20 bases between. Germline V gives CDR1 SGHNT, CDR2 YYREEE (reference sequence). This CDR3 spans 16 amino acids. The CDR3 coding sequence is TGTGCCAGCAGCCACGGAAGTGGGGGGATCGGTTCACCCCTCCACTTT. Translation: CASSHGSGGIGSPLHF.

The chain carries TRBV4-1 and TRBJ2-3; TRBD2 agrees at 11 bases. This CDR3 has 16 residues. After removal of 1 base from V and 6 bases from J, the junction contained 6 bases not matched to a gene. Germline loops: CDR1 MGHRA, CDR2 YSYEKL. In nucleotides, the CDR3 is TGCGCCAGCAGCCAAGGAACTAGCGGGGGTTGGGATACGCAGTATTTT. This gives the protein CASSQGTSGGWDTQYF.

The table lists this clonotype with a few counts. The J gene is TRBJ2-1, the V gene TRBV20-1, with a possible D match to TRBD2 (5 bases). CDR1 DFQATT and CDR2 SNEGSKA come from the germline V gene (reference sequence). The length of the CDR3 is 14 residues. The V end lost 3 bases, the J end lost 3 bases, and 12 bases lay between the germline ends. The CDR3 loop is CSASRGSYYNEQFF. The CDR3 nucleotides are TGCAGTGCTAGCCGAGGGAGTTACTACAATGAGCAGTTCTTC.

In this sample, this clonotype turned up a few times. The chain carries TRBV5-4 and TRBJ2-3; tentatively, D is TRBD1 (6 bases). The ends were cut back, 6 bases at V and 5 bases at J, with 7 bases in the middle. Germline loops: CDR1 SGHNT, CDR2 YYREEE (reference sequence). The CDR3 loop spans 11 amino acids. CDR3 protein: CASKGGDTQYF. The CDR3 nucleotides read TGTGCCAGCAAAGGGGGAGATACGCAGTATTTT.

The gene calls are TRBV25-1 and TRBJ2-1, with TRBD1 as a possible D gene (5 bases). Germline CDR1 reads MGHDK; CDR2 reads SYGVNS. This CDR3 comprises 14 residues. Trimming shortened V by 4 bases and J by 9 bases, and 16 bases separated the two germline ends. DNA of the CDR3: TGTGCCAGCAGTGCCAGGGTCTTCGCTGGTGAGCAGTTCTTC. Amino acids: CASSARVFAGEQFF.

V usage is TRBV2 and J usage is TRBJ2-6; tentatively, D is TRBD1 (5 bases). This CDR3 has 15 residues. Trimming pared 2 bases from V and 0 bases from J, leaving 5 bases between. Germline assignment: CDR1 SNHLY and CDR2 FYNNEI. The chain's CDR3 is CASSEQGSGANVLTF. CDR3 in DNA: TGTGCCAGCAGTGAACAGGGCTCTGGGGCCAACGTCCTGACTTTC.